This T cell receptor (beta chain) was identified during a study of cytomegalovirus exposure and HLA in healthy donors. Study-wide findings and caveats: Sequencing depth roughly uniform across donors was assumed in presence/absence analyses. Later analysis showed TCR association rates varying by HLA locus, highest for DRB1 and lowest for HLA-C.

The germline V and J ends were trimmed by 3 bases and 2 bases, with 20 bases remaining between them. Germline assignment: CDR1 SGHAT and CDR2 FQNNGV. CDR3 size: 17 residues. To note about this clone: Its antigen is undetermined.

Primers for the PCR totalled 60 Vbeta and 13 Jbeta. Profiled with immunoSEQ multiplex PCR; TCRdb holds only in-frame clones, not every one. This sample yields about 170,000 clones, of which under 90% are seen a single time; around 5% belongs to the top ten. Specimen: PBMCs. This chain joins TRBV11-2 and TRBJ2-7; a possible D gene is TRBD2 (6 bases). This TCR was recovered from a man in his late teens or twenties in good health and CMV-seronegative. Here the CDR3 DNA reads TGTGCCAGCAGCTTTAAAATTCGACGCGGGGCCCCCTACGAGCAGTACTTC. It codes for CASSFKIRRGAPYEQYF.